A single T cell receptor beta chain is shown here with its context. These data are taken from a study of blood T cell repertoires in COVID-19. Study-level information: Sites across the United States, Italy and Spain contributed samples from acute and convalescent COVID-19. Sample material is recorded as cDNA or gDNA derived from T cells, B-cell-depleted T cells, or PBMCs.

The CDR3 consists of 14 residues. The V gene's germline CDR1 is GTSNPN and CDR2 SVGIG (reference sequence). The V gene end was trimmed by 2 bases and the J gene end by 8 bases; junction bases not matched to a gene: 11. Per the original methods: Estimation of nucleated cell counts relied on the amplification of reference gene primers. Sequencing was performed with immunoSEQ multiplex PCR; in TCRdb, only in-frame clones are kept and a portion is missing. That table furnishes V, J and clone size, whereas the DNA furnished D and trimming. Here the sample spans about 220,000 clones, roughly 84% being singletons.

The J gene is TRBJ1-2, the V gene TRBV30; TRBD1 matches 7 bases. The specimen sequenced was peripheral blood. The TCR was taken from a woman aged 80 or over with acute or convalescent COVID-19. The CDR3 here is CAWSPPGRGRGYTF. The CDR3 bases are TGTGCCTGGAGTCCCCCCGGCAGGGGGAGAGGCTACACCTTC.